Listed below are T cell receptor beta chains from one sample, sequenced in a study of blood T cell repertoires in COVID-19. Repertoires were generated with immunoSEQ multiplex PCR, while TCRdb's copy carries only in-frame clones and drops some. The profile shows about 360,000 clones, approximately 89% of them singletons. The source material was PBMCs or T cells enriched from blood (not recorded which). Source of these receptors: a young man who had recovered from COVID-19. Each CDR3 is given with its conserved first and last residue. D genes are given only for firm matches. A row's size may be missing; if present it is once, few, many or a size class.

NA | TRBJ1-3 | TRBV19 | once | TGTGCCAGTAGTATCCGCTCTGGAAACACCATATATTTT | CASSIRSGNTIYF
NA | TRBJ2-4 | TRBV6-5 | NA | TGTGCCAGCGCGGTTGGTGTAGCCAAAAACATTCAGTACTTC | CASAVGVAKNIQYF
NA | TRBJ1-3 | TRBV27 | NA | TGTGCCAGCAGTTTATCGGGCCTTCTCTCTGGAAACACCATATATTTT | CASSLSGLLSGNTIYF
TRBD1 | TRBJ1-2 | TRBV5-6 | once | TGTGCCAGCAGCTTGGCGTCTCAGGGGGCCCTCACCTCCGCCTCTGGCTACACCTTC | CASSLASQGALTSASGYTF
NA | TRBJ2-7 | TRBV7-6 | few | TGTGCCAGCAGCCCCGTGGAGATCTACGAGCAGTACTTC | CASSPVEIYEQYF
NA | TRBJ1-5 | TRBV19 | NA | TGTGCCAGTAGTATGCAGGGGACGAGCAATCAGCCCCAGCATTTT | CASSMQGTSNQPQHF
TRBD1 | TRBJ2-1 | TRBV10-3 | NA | TGTGCCATCACTGGACAGGGGGAGAACGGTGAGCAGTTCTTC | CAITGQGENGEQFF
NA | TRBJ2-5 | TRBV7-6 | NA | TGTGCCAGCAGCATGGGACTCCAAGAGACCCAGTACTTC | CASSMGLQETQYF
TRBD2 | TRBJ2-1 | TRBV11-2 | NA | TGTGCCAGCAGCTTAGGGCATAGTAGCGGGGCCGAGCCGTTCTTC | CASSLGHSSGAEPFF
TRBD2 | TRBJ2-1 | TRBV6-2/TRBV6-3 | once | TGTGCCAGCAGTCCGGGACTAGCGGGGGGCAATGAGCAGTTCTTC | CASSPGLAGGNEQFF
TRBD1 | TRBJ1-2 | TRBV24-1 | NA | TGTGCCACCAGTGATTACAGGGGGCTTGGCTACACCTTC | CATSDYRGLGYTF
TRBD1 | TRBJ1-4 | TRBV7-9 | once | TGTGCCAGCAGCTTAGGACAGGGTGGCCCAAATGAAAAACTGTTTTTT | CASSLGQGGPNEKLFF
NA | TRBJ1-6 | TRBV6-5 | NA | TGTGCCAGCAGTTACTCGGGGGGACTTGATAATTCACCCCTCCACTTT | CASSYSGGLDNSPLHF
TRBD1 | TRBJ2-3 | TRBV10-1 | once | TGCGCCAGCAGTGTGACCAGGGGGCGAGATACGCAGTATTTT | CASSVTRGRDTQYF
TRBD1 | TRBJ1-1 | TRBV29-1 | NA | TGCAGCGTTAGTCTCGGGGCAGGGGGATTAAGTGACACTGAAGCTTTCTTT | CSVSLGAGGLSDTEAFF
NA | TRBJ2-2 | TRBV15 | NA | TGTGCCACCACCCTCGCTTGGGGGGATAACACCGGGGAGCTGTTTTTT | CATTLAWGDNTGELFF
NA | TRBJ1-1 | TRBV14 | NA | TGTGCCAGCAACGCGAGGAGCAAGGCTTTCTTT | CASNARSKAFF
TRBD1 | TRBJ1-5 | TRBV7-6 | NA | TGTGCCAGCAGCCCCGGACAGGGTGAGGCCAATCAGCCCCAGCATTTT | CASSPGQGEANQPQHF
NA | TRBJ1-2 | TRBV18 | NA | TGTGCCAGCTCCGGCGACAAGAACTATGGCTACACCTTC | CASSGDKNYGYTF
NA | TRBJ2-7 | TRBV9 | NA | TGTGCCAGCAGCGTAGAGGCGAGACAGTTCCCGTACGAGCAGTACTTC | CASSVEARQFPYEQYF
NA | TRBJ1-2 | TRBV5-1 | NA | TGCGCCAGCAGCTTGGGCGGTAACTATGGCTACACCTTC | CASSLGGNYGYTF
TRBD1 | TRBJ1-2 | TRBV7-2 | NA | TGTGCCAGCAGCTACGACAGGGGGCGAGGGGATGGCTACACCTTC | CASSYDRGRGDGYTF
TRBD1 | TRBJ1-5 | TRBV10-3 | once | TGTGCCATCAGTGACGCGGGACAGGGTAATCAGCCCCAGCATTTT | CAISDAGQGNQPQHF
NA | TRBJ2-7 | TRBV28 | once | TGTGCCAGCATAGCCAGCTCCTACGAGCAGTACTTC | CASIASSYEQYF
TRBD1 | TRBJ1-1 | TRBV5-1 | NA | TGCGCCAGCAGCTTGACCGGCAGGGGGATAAACACTGAAGCTTTCTTT | CASSLTGRGINTEAFF
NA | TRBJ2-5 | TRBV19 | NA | TGTGCCAGTAGTATCGGTCAAGGAAGTAGCGTGACCCAGTACTTC | CASSIGQGSSVTQYF